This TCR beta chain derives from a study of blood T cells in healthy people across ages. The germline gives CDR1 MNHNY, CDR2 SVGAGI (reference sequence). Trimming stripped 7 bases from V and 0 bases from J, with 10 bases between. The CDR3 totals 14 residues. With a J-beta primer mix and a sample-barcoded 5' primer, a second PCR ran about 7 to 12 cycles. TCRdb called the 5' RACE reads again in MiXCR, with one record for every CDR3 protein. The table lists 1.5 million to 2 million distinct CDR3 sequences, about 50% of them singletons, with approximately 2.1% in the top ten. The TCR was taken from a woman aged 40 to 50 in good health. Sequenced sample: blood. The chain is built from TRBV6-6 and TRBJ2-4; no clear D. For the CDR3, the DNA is TGTGCCAGCAACGAAGAAGTAGCCAAAAACATTCAGTACTTC. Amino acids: CASNEEVAKNIQYF.